These 6 T cell receptor beta chains were sequenced from one sample in a study of identical twins (dated by TCRdb to the mid-2010s). Libraries came from 5' RACE. Sequenced on an Illumina HiSeq 2000. TCRdb reworked the public reads: Q25 trimming with fastp, MiXCR clone assembly, productive beta chains retained. Each entry is one CDR3 protein sequence, shown with its most common DNA and genes. The sample records just over 450,000 distinct CDR3 sequences, 12% to 15% of which are singletons. Around 0.52% of the sample belongs to the ten largest clones. These data were also filed under a second study, of yellow fever vaccine responses in identical twins.

The sequenced sample consisted of CD4+ T cells sorted from blood. The receptors here all came from a woman aged 18-29 years in good health.

This clonotype was detected a few times. The chain is built from TRBV20-1 and TRBJ2-3; 9 bases map to TRBD1. The J segment lost 4 bases and the V segment lost 3 bases, leaving 5 bases of the junction unmatched. The germline V gene has CDR1 DFQATT and CDR2 SNEGSKA (reference sequence). The CDR3 is made up of 14 amino acids. In DNA form, the CDR3 reads TGCAGTGCTAGCCGGGACAGGGCCTCAGATACGCAGTATTTT. It codes for CSASRDRASDTQYF.

At least ten counts were recorded for this clonotype. This chain links TRBV24-1 with TRBJ1-1; D is uncertain. The CDR3 has 13 amino acids. V lost 9 bases and J 1 base, leaving 11 bases between the germline ends. CDR1 KGHDR and CDR2 SFDVKD come from the germline V gene. The CDR3 loop is CATASRQNTEAFF. CDR3 nucleotide sequence: TGTGCCACCGCAAGCCGGCAGAACACTGAAGCTTTCTTT.

This clonotype was counted only a few times. The rearrangement uses TRBV20-1 and TRBJ2-3; perhaps TRBD2 as D (5 bases). Trimming took off 3 bases at V and 2 bases at J, with 9 bases between the two ends. The CDR3 runs 13 residues. From germline, CDR1 is DFQATT and CDR2 SNEGSKA (reference sequence). CDR3 in amino acids: CSASLGDTDTQYF. The CDR3, as DNA: TGCAGTGCTAGCCTCGGGGACACAGATACGCAGTATTTT.

This chain uses TRBV11-2 with TRBJ2-7; D perhaps matches TRBD2 (6 bases). Per the germline V gene, CDR1 is SGHAT and CDR2 is FQNNGV. This CDR3 contains 15 residues. V lost 5 bases to trimming and J lost 4 bases, with 18 bases between them. CDR3 region: CASSLERGIGYEQYF. The CDR3 DNA reads as TGTGCCAGCAGCCTGGAACGGGGGATAGGGTACGAGCAGTACTTC.

This clonotype was detected only a few times. The V and J genes are TRBV25-1 and TRBJ2-4; D is tentatively TRBD1 or TRBD2 (5 bases each). V gave up 3 bases and J gave up 14 bases, with 14 bases separating them. Germline V gene data show CDR1 as MGHDK and CDR2 as SYGVNS. CDR3 size: 12 residues. The CDR3 spells CASSDAGTVEYF. DNA for the CDR3: TGTGCCAGCAGTGACGCCGGGACGGTTGAGTACTTC.

V gene TRBV6-5 combines with J gene TRBJ1-3; weak D call: TRBD1 (6 bases). The CDR3 has 19 amino acids. The V gene's germline CDR1 is MNHEY and CDR2 SVGAGI. V was shortened by 3 bases and J by 0 bases, with 21 bases between the two germline ends. The DNA of the CDR3 is TGTGCCAGCAGTTATTCCGGACAGCGACGACTAAGCTCTGGAAACACCATATATTTT. This sequence encodes CASSYSGQRRLSSGNTIYF.